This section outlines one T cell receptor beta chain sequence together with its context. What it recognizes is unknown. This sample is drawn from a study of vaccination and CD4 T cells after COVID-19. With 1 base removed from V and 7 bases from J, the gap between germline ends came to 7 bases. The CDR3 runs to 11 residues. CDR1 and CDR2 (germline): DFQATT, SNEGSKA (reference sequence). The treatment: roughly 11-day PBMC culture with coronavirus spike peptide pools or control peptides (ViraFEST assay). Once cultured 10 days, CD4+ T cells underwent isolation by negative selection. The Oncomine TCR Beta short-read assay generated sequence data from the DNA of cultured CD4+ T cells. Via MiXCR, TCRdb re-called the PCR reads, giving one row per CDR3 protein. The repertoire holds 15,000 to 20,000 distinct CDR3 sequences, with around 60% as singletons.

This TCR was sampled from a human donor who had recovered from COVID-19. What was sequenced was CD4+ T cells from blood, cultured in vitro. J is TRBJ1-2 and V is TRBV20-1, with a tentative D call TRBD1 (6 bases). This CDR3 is CSARAQGGYTF. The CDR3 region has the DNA TGCAGTGCTAGAGCACAGGGTGGCTACACCTTC.